This entry is about one T cell receptor (beta chain). The CDR3 has 15 residues. In germline, CDR1 is KGHSH, CDR2 LQKENI. V lost 3 bases and J 4 bases, leaving 13 bases between the germline ends. This entry is derived from a study of T cell changes during pregnancy in multiple sclerosis. The data were produced by immunoSEQ multiplex PCR, yet TCRdb's version contains in-frame clones alone and is incomplete. Of approximately 50,000 clones in the sample, roughly nine tenths are singletons; the top ten hold approximately 0.39%. The input for sequencing was CD4+ T cells from peripheral blood mononuclear cells, taken after pregnancy. This receptor was identified in a female donor with multiple sclerosis, enrolled in a pregnancy study. The V gene is TRBV18, the J gene TRBJ1-3; the D gene is possibly TRBD1 (6 bases). The chain's CDR3 is CASSPGAVTGNTIYF. The CDR3 bases are TGTGCCAGCTCACCGGGGGCAGTCACGGGAAACACCATATATTTT. Using reference TRBV18 and TRBJ1-3 for the parts outside the CDR3, the full variable domain is NAGVMQNPRHLVRRRGQEARLRCSPMKGHSHVYWYRQLPEEGLKFMVYLQKENIIDESGMPKERFSAEFPKEGPSILRIQQVVRGDSAAYFCASSPGAVTGNTIYFGEGSWLTVV.